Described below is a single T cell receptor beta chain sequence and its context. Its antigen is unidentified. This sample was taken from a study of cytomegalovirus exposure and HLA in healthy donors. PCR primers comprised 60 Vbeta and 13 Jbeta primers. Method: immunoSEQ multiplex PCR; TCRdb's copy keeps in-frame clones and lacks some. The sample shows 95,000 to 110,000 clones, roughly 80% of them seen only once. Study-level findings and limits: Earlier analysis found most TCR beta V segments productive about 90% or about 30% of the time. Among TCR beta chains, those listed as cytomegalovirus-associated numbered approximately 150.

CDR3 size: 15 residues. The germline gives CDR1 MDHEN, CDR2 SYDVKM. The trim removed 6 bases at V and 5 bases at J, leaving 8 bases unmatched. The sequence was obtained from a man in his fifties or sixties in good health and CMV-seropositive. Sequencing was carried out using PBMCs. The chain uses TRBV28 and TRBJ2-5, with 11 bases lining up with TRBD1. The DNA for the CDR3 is TGTGCCAGCAGCCCGGGACAGGGGGTTAAGGAGACCCAGTACTTC. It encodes CASSPGQGVKETQYF.